These T cell receptor beta chains were read from a single sample in a study of STAT5B mutations in CD4+ large granular lymphocyte leukemia. The assay was immunoSEQ multiplex PCR, and TCRdb's table has in-frame clones only and misses some. The data contain approximately 40,000 clones, around 85% of them seen just once; the ten biggest clones take up under 0.4%. Input material: CD4+ T cells from blood buffy coats. The source of these receptors is a human donor in good health. CDR3s include the opening cysteine and the closing phenylalanine or tryptophan. D genes are given only for firm matches. Size is omitted from some rows. Given values are once, few, many or a class for expanded clones.

>TRBV6-5|.|.|TRBJ1-5
TGTGCCAGCACAGCCCCGGACTCTAATCAGCCCCAGCATTTT
CASTAPDSNQPQHF
>TRBV14|.|.|TRBJ1-1
TGTGCCAGCAGTCAAGTTGGAGGGGCTAGTACTGAAGCTTTCTTT
CASSQVGGASTEAFF
>TRBV2|.|few|TRBJ1-5
TGTGCCATTAAAGGGAGGTTAAATCAGCCCCAGCATTTT
CAIKGRLNQPQHF
>TRBV18|.|few|TRBJ2-1
TGTGCCAGCTCACCGGGCTATGAGCAGTTCTTC
CASSPGYEQFF
>TRBV7-2|.|.|TRBJ1-3
TGTGCCAGCAGCTCGGCGGGAACGGGAAACACCATATATTTT
CASSSAGTGNTIYF
>TRBV19|.|once|TRBJ2-3
TGTGCCTCCACCCAACGGGCAGTAAGCACAGATACGCAGTATTTT
CASTQRAVSTDTQYF
>TRBV7-2|.|.|TRBJ1-1
TGTGCCAGCAGCTCCTGGGCTCGGGCGGGGTACACTGAAGCTTTCTTT
CASSSWARAGYTEAFF
>TRBV10-3|.|once|TRBJ1-4
TGTGCCATCAGTGTAGAAAATGAAAAACTGTTTTTT
CAISVENEKLFF
>TRBV27|.|.|TRBJ2-1
TGTGCCAGCACCCCTACAGTAAGCTCCTACAATGAGCAGTTCTTC
CASTPTVSSYNEQFF
>TRBV6-1|TRBD2|.|TRBJ2-3
TGTGCCAGCAGTGAAGGACTAGCGGGGGCCTGGGGTACGCAGTATTTT
CASSEGLAGAWGTQYF
>TRBV7-8|.|.|TRBJ2-7
TGTGCCAGCAGCTTAGGCTCATCGTCCTACGAGCAGTACTTC
CASSLGSSSYEQYF
>TRBV15|.|.|TRBJ1-5
TGTGCCACCAGCAGTTTAACGGGAGGCAATCAGCCCCAGCATTTT
CATSSLTGGNQPQHF
>TRBV19|.|.|TRBJ2-1
TGTGCCAGTAGTATTTACGGGCATGAGCAGTTCTTC
CASSIYGHEQFF
>TRBV10-3|.|.|TRBJ1-1
TGTGCCATCAGTGAGTCTGCGGTGAACACTGAAGCTTTCTTT
CAISESAVNTEAFF
>TRBV9|.|.|TRBJ1-5
TGTGCCAGCAGCGGAGGGGCGCCGGATCAGCCCCAGCATTTT
CASSGGAPDQPQHF
>TRBV5-1|.|.|TRBJ1-1
TGCGCCAGCAGCAAGTGGTCAGCCATCATGAACACTGAAGCTTTCTTT
CASSKWSAIMNTEAFF
>TRBV6-6|.|.|TRBJ1-2
TGTGCCAGCAGTTACCACGCAGATGGGGCCTACACCTTC
CASSYHADGAYTF
>TRBV19|.|once|TRBJ1-5
TGTGCCAGTAACGGTGGGAGGGTCAATCAGCCCCAGCATTTT
CASNGGRVNQPQHF
>TRBV18|.|.|TRBJ2-7
TGTGCCAGCTCACCACCGGGGGGTTGGAGCGAGCAGTACTTC
CASSPPGGWSEQYF
>TRBV6-6|.|.|TRBJ2-4
TGTGCCAGCAGGACGAGGGAGCAAAACATTCAGTACTTC
CASRTREQNIQYF
>TRBV18|.|.|TRBJ2-2
TGTGCCAGCTCACCACGCGGGACAGTACCTAACACCGGGGAGCTGTTTTTT
CASSPRGTVPNTGELFF
>TRBV4-3|.|.|TRBJ1-4
TGCGCCAGCAGCCAAGTCGGCCGCGGAGATAATGAAAAACTGTTTTTT
CASSQVGRGDNEKLFF
>TRBV11-2|.|.|TRBJ1-2
TGTGCCAGCAGCTTAAATGGTCCGGGAAACCCCTATGGCTACACCTTC
CASSLNGPGNPYGYTF
>TRBV27|TRBD1|few|TRBJ1-2
TGTGCCAGCAGTGTCGGACAGGCAGGGTATGGCTACACCTTC
CASSVGQAGYGYTF
>TRBV10-3|TRBD2|.|TRBJ2-3
TGTGCCATCACCCCGGGCCCTAGCGGGGGGGCGGCAGATACGCAGTATTTT
CAITPGPSGGAADTQYF
>TRBV15|.|.|TRBJ2-5
TGTGCCACCAGCAGAGGGACAGAAGAGACCCAGTACTTC
CATSRGTEETQYF
>TRBV7-2|.|.|TRBJ2-2
TGTGCCAGCAGCCTTTCCTCCGTCCTGACCGGGGAGCTGTTTTTT
CASSLSSVLTGELFF
>TRBV7-9|.|.|TRBJ2-7
TGTGCCAGCACGCGGAGTGGGATCTCCTACGAGCAGTACTTC
CASTRSGISYEQYF
>TRBV10-3|.|.|TRBJ1-2
TGTGCCATCAGTGAGTTAATTTCGACGGTTAACTATGGCTACACCTTC
CAISELISTVNYGYTF
>TRBV6-5|.|.|TRBJ2-3
TGTGCCAGCAGTTACGACCGGTGGGTTACGCAGTATTTT
CASSYDRWVTQYF
>TRBV6-5|.|once|TRBJ2-6
TGTGCCAGCAGGACGGGCTCTGGGGCCAACGTCCTGACTTTC
CASRTGSGANVLTF
>TRBV19|TRBD1|.|TRBJ2-7
TGTGCCAGTAGTAATACGGGACAGGGGGACTACGAGCAGTACTTC
CASSNTGQGDYEQYF
>TRBV7-9|.|.|TRBJ1-6
TGTGCCAGCAGCCCTACAGGGATGGCACCCCTCCACTTT
CASSPTGMAPLHF
>TRBV4-3|TRBD1|.|TRBJ1-5
TGCGCCAGCAGCCAAGAGGCGGCAGGGGGATATAGCAATCAGCCCCAGCATTTT
CASSQEAAGGYSNQPQHF
>TRBV27|TRBD2|.|TRBJ2-1
TGTGCCAGCAGTTTTACGTTGGGTACTAGCGGATACAATGAGCAGTTCTTC
CASSFTLGTSGYNEQFF
>TRBV5-6|.|.|TRBJ2-6
TGTGCCAGCAGCGTGCCGGGACGGGGGTCTGGGGCCAACGTCCTGACTTTC
CASSVPGRGSGANVLTF
>TRBV11-2|.|.|TRBJ2-1
TGTGCCAGCAGCCTAGGGGACACCCTTGAGCAGTTCTTC
CASSLGDTLEQFF
>TRBV5-1|TRBD2|.|TRBJ2-5
TGCGCCAGCAGCCCGGCCTGGGGCGGGGGACTCCACGGAGAGACCCAGTACTTC
CASSPAWGGGLHGETQYF
>TRBV30|.|.|TRBJ1-1
TGTGCCTGGTTCCCAAAAACCGGGGAGACACCTGAAGCTTTCTTT
CAWFPKTGETPEAFF